This T cell receptor (beta chain) was retrieved from a study of CD8+CD57+ T cells in acquired aplastic anemia. Looking at the study overall: CD4+ and CD8+ cells, once sorted, gave DNA averaging around 3.4 ug. The study's findings and limits: Patients and healthy controls showed no significant CD8+ Simpson's diversity difference. In common between the patients and the controls were some 29 CD8+ CDR3 sequences.

For CDR3 and TCR beta VDJ profiling, genomic DNA was the template used. TCRdb used MiXCR to reprocess the reads, holding one entry per CDR3 protein. Of tens of thousands of distinct CDR3 sequences in the sample, 63% were seen once. As regards this clonotype: The target antigen is unknown.

For sequencing, patients were chosen who had shown expansion of CD8+CD57+ cells by flow cytometry. At blood sampling, none of the patients had yet received therapy. This CDR3 is built from 13 residues. The V segment lost 6 bases and the J segment 0 bases; nucleotides outside the gene matches: 1. Germline V CDR1 and CDR2: ENHRY, SYGVKD. This TCR was recovered from a human donor with aplastic anemia. The chain has TRBV10-3 and TRBJ2-5, with 7 positions matching TRBD2. Sequenced material: sorted CD4+, CD8+, or CD8+CD57+ T cells (not recorded which) from PBMCs. The CDR3 sequence is CAIRSGDQETQYF. In DNA, the CDR3 is TGTGCCATCAGAAGCGGGGACCAAGAGACCCAGTACTTC.